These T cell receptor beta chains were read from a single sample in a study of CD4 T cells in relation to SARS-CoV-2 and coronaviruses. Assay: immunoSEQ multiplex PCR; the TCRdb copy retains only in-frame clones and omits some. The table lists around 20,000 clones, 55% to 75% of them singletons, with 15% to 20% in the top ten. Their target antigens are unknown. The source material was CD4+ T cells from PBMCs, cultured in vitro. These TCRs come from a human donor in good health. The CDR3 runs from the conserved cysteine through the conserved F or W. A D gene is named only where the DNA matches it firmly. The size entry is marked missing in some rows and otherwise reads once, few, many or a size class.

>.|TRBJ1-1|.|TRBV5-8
TGTGCCAGCGTTCCCTGGGCTGAAGCTTTCTTT
CASVPWAEAFF
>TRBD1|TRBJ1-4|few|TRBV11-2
TGTGCCAGCAGCCCGGTTGGGACAGGGGCGGAAAAACTGTTTTTT
CASSPVGTGAEKLFF
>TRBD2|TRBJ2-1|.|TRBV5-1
TGCGCCAGCAGCTTTAGCGGGAGGGCCAATGAGCAGTTCTTC
CASSFSGRANEQFF
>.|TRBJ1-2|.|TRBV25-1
TGTGCCAGCGCTAATAACTATGGCTACACCTTC
CASANNYGYTF
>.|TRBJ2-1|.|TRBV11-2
TGTGCCAGCAGCTTCCGCGGGGCGGGGTCCAATGAGCAGTTCTTC
CASSFRGAGSNEQFF
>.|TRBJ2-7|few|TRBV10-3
TGTGCCATCAGTGGACAGGCCGCCTACGAGCAGTACTTC
CAISGQAAYEQYF
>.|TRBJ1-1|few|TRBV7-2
TGTGCCAGCAGCATTAGTTGGACTGGGCGGATGAACACTGAAGCTTTCTTT
CASSISWTGRMNTEAFF
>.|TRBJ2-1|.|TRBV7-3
TGTGCCAGCAGCTTAGGTCCTACCAACTCCTACAATGAGCAGTTCTTC
CASSLGPTNSYNEQFF
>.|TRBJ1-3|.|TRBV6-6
TGTGCCAGCTCGGCGAGGGCCGGAAACACCATATATTTT
CASSARAGNTIYF
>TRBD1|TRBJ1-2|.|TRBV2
TGTGCCAGCAGGAAAGCAGGGGGCGGGGACTATGGCTACACCTTC
CASRKAGGGDYGYTF
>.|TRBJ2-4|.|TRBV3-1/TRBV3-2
TGTGCCAGCAGCTATAACCCGACCGGCAAAAACATTCAGTACTTC
CASSYNPTGKNIQYF
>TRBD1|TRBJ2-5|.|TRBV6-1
TGTGCCAGCAGTGAATATGGGACAGGGTCAACCCCAGGTACCCAGTACTTC
CASSEYGTGSTPGTQYF
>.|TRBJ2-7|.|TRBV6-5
TGTGCCAGCAGCCTAACCTACGAGCAGTACTTC
CASSLTYEQYF
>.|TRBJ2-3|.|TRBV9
TGTGCCAGCAGCGCCCAACCGTGGGCCCGAAGCACAGATACGCAGTATTTT
CASSAQPWARSTDTQYF
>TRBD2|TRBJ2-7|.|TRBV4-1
TGCGCCAGCAGCCAAGATCTTTCGGGGGGGATTTACTACGAGCAGTACTTC
CASSQDLSGGIYYEQYF
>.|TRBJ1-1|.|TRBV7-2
TGTGCCAGCAGCTTAAAGGGTTCGAACACTGAAGCTTTCTTT
CASSLKGSNTEAFF
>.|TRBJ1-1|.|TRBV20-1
TGCAGTGCCCCTCAGGGCCGAAAAGCTTTCTTT
CSAPQGRKAFF